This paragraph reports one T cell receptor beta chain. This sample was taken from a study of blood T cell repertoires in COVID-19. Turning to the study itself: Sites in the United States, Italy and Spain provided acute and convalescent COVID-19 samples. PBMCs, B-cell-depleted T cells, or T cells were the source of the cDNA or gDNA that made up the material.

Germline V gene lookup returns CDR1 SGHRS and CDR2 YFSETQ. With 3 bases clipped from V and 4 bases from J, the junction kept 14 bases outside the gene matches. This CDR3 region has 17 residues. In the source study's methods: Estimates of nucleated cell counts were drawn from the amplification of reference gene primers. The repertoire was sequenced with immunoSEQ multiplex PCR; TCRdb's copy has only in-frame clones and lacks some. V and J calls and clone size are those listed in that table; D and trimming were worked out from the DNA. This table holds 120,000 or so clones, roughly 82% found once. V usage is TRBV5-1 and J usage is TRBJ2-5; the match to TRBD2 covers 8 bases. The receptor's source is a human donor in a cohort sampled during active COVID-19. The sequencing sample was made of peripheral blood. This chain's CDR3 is CASSWNGGASLGETQYF. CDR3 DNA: TGCGCCAGCAGCTGGAACGGGGGGGCGAGTTTGGGAGAGACCCAGTACTTC. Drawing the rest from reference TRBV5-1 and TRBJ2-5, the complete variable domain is KAGVTQTPRYLIKTRGQQVTLSCSPISGHRSVSWYQQTPGQGLQFLFEYFSETQRNKGNFPGRFSGRQFSNSRSEMNVSTLELGDSALYLCASSWNGGASLGETQYFGPGTRLLVL.